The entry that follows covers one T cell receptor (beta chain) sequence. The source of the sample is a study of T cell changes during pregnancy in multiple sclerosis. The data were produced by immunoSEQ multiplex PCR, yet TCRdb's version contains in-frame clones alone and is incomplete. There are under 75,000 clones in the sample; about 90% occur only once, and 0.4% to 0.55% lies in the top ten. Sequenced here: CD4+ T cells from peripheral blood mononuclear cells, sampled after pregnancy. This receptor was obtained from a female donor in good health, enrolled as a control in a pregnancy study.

The CDR3 spells CASSSLGVTEAFF. In DNA form, the CDR3 reads TGTGCCAGCAGCTCCCTGGGCGTCACTGAAGCTTTCTTT. This chain links TRBV7-3 with TRBJ1-1; D remains unclear. This CDR3 spans 13 amino acids. CDR1 and CDR2 from the germline V gene are SGHTA and FQGTGA. V gave up 4 bases and J gave up 4 bases, with 10 bases separating them.